Reported below is one T cell receptor (beta chain). This clone's antigen is unknown. TRB amplification used 200 to 300 ng of peripheral blood genomic DNA, roughly 41,000 genome equivalents, per sample. This entry belongs to a study of T cell clusters in autoimmune cytopenias (dated by TCRdb to about 2019). Notes on the research overall: The median TRB sequencing depth was roughly 56,000 reads per sample, and the median number of distinct TRB clonotypes was roughly 2,400 per sample. TRB and IGH repertoires from peripheral blood were sequenced in autoimmune cytopenia patients at active disease and during treatment follow-up, with healthy, CLL and autoimmune hepatitis controls included alongside. The goal of the study was to find out whether patients with autoimmune cytopenia have a disease-specific immune repertoire signature that could be used as a blood-based biomarker. General findings and caveats noted by the study authors: A lack of physiological T cell clusters in primary autoimmune cytopenia patients was suggested by GLIPH, as 51 clusters were found to be exclusive to healthy donors versus under 20 exclusive to patients. The T cell clusters were only ever defined in silico, so experimental validation of their functional role was still needed. In the comparison of secondary cytopenia with CLL, no cluster-lack signature showed up, apparently because the dominant lymphoma-associated repertoire masked the signature. The TRB repertoire shifts, including less even repertoires in secondary cytopenia and CLL, mostly reflected lymphoma bias and not autoimmunity. Almost three-fold more exclusive TRB clusters were observed in healthy donors than in active autoimmune hepatitis patients, consistent with an autoimmunity-wide signature.

CDR1 and CDR2 are drawn from the germline V gene: MRHNA, SNTAGT. The CDR3 sequence holds 20 residues, the cysteine and phenylalanine included. Only the protein sequence is given. TRB rearrangements were amplified by multiplex PCR following a touch-down protocol, with the TRB-A and TRB-B primer pools mixed in one tube. Two consecutive PCR reactions with Phusion HS II polymerase added Illumina adapters and sample indices to the amplicons. Amplicons were gel-purified with the NucleoSpin Gel and PCR Clean-up kit, then quantified by Qubit and quality-checked on an Agilent 2100 Bioanalyzer. Sequencing of the libraries was performed on an Illumina MiSeq with 600-cycle, single-indexed, paired-end runs. Concerning the study's data processing: MiXCR version 2.1.12 with the default MiXCR reference library was used to align and assemble TRB reads. Each unique CDR3 nucleotide sequence defined a clone, and only productive sequences with at least two reads were analysed. Repertoire diversity was assessed with alpha-parameterized diversity profiles (alpha 0 to 5), including the Shannon (alpha 1) and Simpson (alpha 2) indices, which were computed with an R script. Combinatorial TRB VJ usage was computed with the tcR package and compared between cohorts by principal component analysis with ade4. GLIPH was used to cluster TCRbeta CDR3s in pairs of cohorts matched for age and read depth, and a Wilcoxon test was used to compare cluster frequencies. The reads were reprocessed in TCRdb, with one entry per CDR3 protein sequence and no accompanying DNA. None of the V and J calls come from the authors' own analysis; TCRdb made them. The record for this sample contains about 8,100 distinct CDR3 sequences. The ten largest account for roughly 6% of the sample.

The TCR sequence derives from a human donor with an autoimmune cytopenia or autoimmune hepatitis (not recorded which). The sample was peripheral blood. The V and J genes are TRBV6-4 and TRBJ1-5; the D call of TRBD1 rests on TCRdb alone, since no DNA is present to check it. The CDR3 amino acid sequence is: CASSGGKGHGDRYSNQPQHF.